This is a list of T cell receptor beta chains from one sample in a study of T cell clusters in autoimmune cytopenias. TCRdb re-called the multiplex PCR reads, yielding one record per CDR3 amino acid sequence without DNA. Its table lists under 15,000 distinct CDR3 sequences. What was sequenced was peripheral blood. These receptors came from a human donor with an autoimmune cytopenia or autoimmune hepatitis (not recorded which). Each CDR3 is given with its conserved first and last residue. Where a row states a size, it is once, few, many or the class of an expanded clone; other rows omit it.

>.|TRBJ2-7|TRBV5-6
CASSLATHAYEQYF
>medium-sized|TRBJ2-3|TRBV15
CATSRVTDTQYF
>.|TRBJ2-2|TRBV5-1
CASSSTGQGVGELFF
>.|TRBJ1-3|TRBV6-6
CASSYSSSSGNTIYF
>medium-sized|TRBJ2-3|TRBV19
CASSILRLAGGTDTQYF
>.|TRBJ2-1|TRBV30
CAWRGRGDEQFF
>.|TRBJ2-7|TRBV6-2/TRBV6-3
CASSYLGRAREQYF
>.|TRBJ2-1|TRBV18
CASSPRTGGRDEQFF
>medium-sized|TRBJ2-7|TRBV19
CASSTLAGESYEQYF
>.|TRBJ2-5|TRBV6-5
CASSLPGTPPGTQYF
>.|TRBJ1-2|TRBV5-1
CASSAGHRSNYGYTF
>.|TRBJ1-1|TRBV30
CAWSVQAGTEAFF
>.|TRBJ2-5|TRBV5-6
CASSLVLGRMETQYF
>.|TRBJ2-5|TRBV5-4
CASSSHGENVGETQYF
>medium-sized|TRBJ2-3|TRBV12-3/TRBV12-4
CASSYTSGHGTDTQYF
>.|TRBJ2-1|TRBV5-6
CASSLWVNEQFF
>medium-sized|TRBJ2-5|TRBV6-5
CASSYLGGETQYF
>.|TRBJ1-5|TRBV18
CASSSGQGEPQHF
>.|TRBJ2-1|TRBV30
CAWSAPRTSGSYEQFF
>.|TRBJ2-1|TRBV6-5
CASSLRTGGNEQFF
>medium-sized|TRBJ1-4|TRBV6-6
CASSYNPGTTNEKLFF
>.|TRBJ2-7|TRBV12-3/TRBV12-4
CASSPGSADEQYF
>.|TRBJ1-2|TRBV6-5
CASSYSTLDGGYTF
>.|TRBJ2-1|TRBV5-6
CASSLEIGLAYNEQFF
>.|TRBJ1-1|TRBV13
CASSLKSGNTEAFF
>medium-sized|TRBJ2-3|TRBV18
CASSPPGQTNTDTQYF
>medium-sized|TRBJ1-5|TRBV19
CASSIWDTNQPQHF
>.|TRBJ2-1|TRBV12-3/TRBV12-4
CASSFTGQDNEQFF
>.|TRBJ1-2|TRBV6-1
CASSEVTGSNYGYTF
>.|TRBJ2-7|TRBV30
CAWSPPLTSGSYEQYF
>.|TRBJ2-2|TRBV7-9
CASSFPGRSTGELFF
>medium-sized|TRBJ2-2|TRBV19
CASSAFRLVTNTGELFF
>.|TRBJ1-1|TRBV5-5
CATRGGLDTEAFF
>medium-sized|TRBJ2-6|TRBV5-5
CASSPGGPGANVLTF
>.|TRBJ2-2|TRBV12-3/TRBV12-4
CASSLDRVVSGELFF
>medium-sized|TRBJ2-2|TRBV30
CAWSRVRNTGELFF
>medium-sized|TRBJ2-1|TRBV29-1
CSVLSWYRGYNEQFF
>medium-sized|TRBJ2-2|TRBV19
CASTPSGPNTGELFF
>.|TRBJ1-5|TRBV7-6
CASSLHGNQPQHF
>.|TRBJ2-2|TRBV7-2
CASSLSSGKNTGELFF
>.|TRBJ2-3|TRBV6-5
CVSKPGLATDTQYF
>.|TRBJ1-6|TRBV30
CAWKGGGNSPLHF
>.|TRBJ1-4|TRBV18
CASSPSGATDEKLFF
>.|TRBJ1-2|TRBV6-1
CASRGGQLYGYTF
>medium-sized|TRBJ2-3|TRBV6-5
CASTRTGTDTQYF